Below are 7 T cell receptor beta chains sequenced from a single sample in a study of T cell changes during pregnancy in multiple sclerosis. Using immunoSEQ multiplex PCR, the repertoire was profiled, and TCRdb retains in-frame clones only, with some absent. The sample lists tens of thousands of clones, about 90% seen once, with about 0.52% in the top ten. The sample consisted of CD4+ T cells from peripheral blood mononuclear cells, taken in the second trimester of pregnancy. These receptors originate from a female donor with multiple sclerosis, enrolled in a pregnancy study.

The chain employs TRBV19 and TRBJ1-2, with TRBD1 matching over 7 bases. CDR3 length: 13 residues. V was pared by 5 bases and J by 8 bases, with 8 bases of the junction left unmatched. Germline CDR1 reads LNHDA; CDR2 reads SQIVND (reference sequence). DNA for the CDR3: TGTGCCAGTAGTGATAGGGGGCGGAGAGGCTACACCTTC. Protein product: CASSDRGRRGYTF.

The sample holds one count of this clone. The V and J genes are TRBV7-2 and TRBJ2-3, with D perhaps matching TRBD2 (6 bases). Trimming pared 6 bases from V and 6 bases from J, leaving 7 bases between. There are 11 residues in the CDR3. Germline CDR1 SGHTA, CDR2 FQGNSA. The CDR3 loop reads CASRRGDTQYF. In DNA, the CDR3 is TGTGCCAGCAGACGGGGGGATACGCAGTATTTT.

This chain uses TRBV11-3 with TRBJ1-2; a possible D gene is TRBD1 (5 bases). The length of the CDR3 is 13 residues. Trimming pared 5 bases from V and 4 bases from J, leaving 11 bases between. The germline V gene has CDR1 SGHNT and CDR2 YENEEA. CDR3 sequence: CASSPGRGYGYTF. DNA of the CDR3: TGTGCCAGCAGCCCCGGTAGGGGCTATGGCTACACCTTC.

The rearrangement joins TRBV5-1 to TRBJ1-3; D might be TRBD1 (5 bases). Trimming stripped 5 bases from V and 0 bases from J, with 15 bases between. The CDR3 is 16 residues long. Germline values: CDR1 SGHRS, CDR2 YFSETQ. CDR3 in DNA: TGCGCCAGCAGGCTTTCAACAGGCCGCTCTGGAAACACCATATATTTT. Its protein product is CASRLSTGRSGNTIYF. Full variable domain (remainder filled in from reference TRBV5-1 and TRBJ1-3): KAGVTQTPRYLIKTRGQQVTLSCSPISGHRSVSWYQQTPGQGLQFLFEYFSETQRNKGNFPGRFSGRQFSNSRSEMNVSTLELGDSALYLCASRLSTGRSGNTIYFGEGSWLTVV.

This sequence joins TRBV5-1 and TRBJ2-1; TRBD2 aligns across 8 bases. Germline values: CDR1 SGHRS, CDR2 YFSETQ. The CDR3 sequence is 14 residues long. V lost 3 bases, J lost 6 bases, and 5 bases stayed unmatched. The CDR3 nucleotides read TGCGCCAGCAGCTCGGGGGGGCCCGGCAATGAGCAGTTCTTC. Translation gives CASSSGGPGNEQFF.

This clone was observed a few times. The gene calls are TRBV9 and TRBJ2-7, with D tentatively TRBD2 (6 bases). Germline V gene lookup returns CDR1 SGDLS and CDR2 YYNGEE. The CDR3 consists of 13 residues. The V gene lost 0 bases and the J gene lost 5 bases, with 9 bases spanning the gap. This CDR3 reads CASSVGGGDEQYF. The CDR3 DNA reads as TGTGCCAGCAGCGTAGGGGGCGGGGACGAGCAGTACTTC.

The rearrangement links TRBV15 to TRBJ1-2, with TRBD1 as a possible D gene (6 bases). CDR1 is LNHNV, CDR2 YYDKDF, per germline (reference sequence). The CDR3 is 14 amino acids. V was shortened by 3 bases and J by 2 bases, with 10 bases between the two germline ends. The CDR3 bases are TGTGCCACCAGCAGCCCAGGGGACAACTATGGCTACACCTTC. Its protein product is CATSSPGDNYGYTF. Drawing the rest from reference TRBV15 and TRBJ1-2, the complete variable domain is DAMVIQNPRYQVTQFGKPVTLSCSQTLNHNVMYWYQQKSSQAPKLLFHYYDKDFNNEADTPDNFQSRRPNTSFCFLDIRSPGLGDTAMYLCATSSPGDNYGYTFGSGTRLTVV.